The clone carrying this T cell receptor beta chain was recorded many times. Assembly of TCR beta libraries relied on iRepertoire HTBI primers together with Arm-PCR of CDR3 regions. TCRdb processed the multiplex PCR reads anew with MiXCR; each CDR3 protein has one entry. The profile shows hundreds of thousands of distinct CDR3 sequences, about 14% of them singletons. Time point here: newly diagnosed GD, antithyroid drugs for less than 3 months. The authors made the TCR library using RNA they extracted from PBMCs. From an endocrinology department in Xi'an, China, came the patients. Unmatched junction bases numbered 10, after V lost 5 bases and J lost 1 base. From germline, CDR1 is DFQATT and CDR2 SNEGSKA (reference sequence). This CDR3 has 15 amino acids. The sample belongs to a study of regulatory T cells in long-lasting Graves disease. This same sample was also part of a study on T cells in Graves' hyperthyroidism and ophthalmopathy. That publication notes: Primed by the HTBI set, a first-round RT-PCR was run on the TCR CDR3. Patients with ophthalmopathy were separated from those with stable hyperthyroidism by a 13 V-J model.

V gene TRBV20-1 combines with J gene TRBJ2-7; 8 positions agree with TRBD2. The receptor's source is a man aged 30-40 years with Graves disease. The starting material was peripheral blood mononuclear cells (PBMCs), obtained at new diagnosis, from a patient treated with antithyroid drugs. CDR3 protein: CSAAPGLEISYEQYF. The CDR3 nucleotides read TGCAGTGCTGCGCCGGGACTAGAAATTTCCTACGAGCAGTACTTC.